One sample yielded the 32 T cell receptor beta chains listed below, sequenced in a study of CD8 T cells in Susac syndrome. Random-hexamer reverse transcription was applied to about 0.45 to 1 ug RNA. MiXCR was run by TCRdb on the immunoSEQ multiplex PCR reads, yielding one entry per CDR3 protein. Here the sample spans about 100,000 distinct CDR3 sequences, 95% being singletons. The sample taken for sequencing was CD8+ T cells from PBMCs. The source of these receptors is a human donor with Susac syndrome.

The rearrangement uses TRBV7-8 and TRBJ2-5, with D unresolved. CDR1 SGHVS and CDR2 FQNEAQ come from the germline V gene. Trimming took off 5 bases at V and 0 bases at J, with 4 bases between the two ends. The length of the CDR3 is 12 residues. The chain's CDR3 is CASSIYQETQYF. In DNA, the CDR3 is TGTGCCAGCAGCATCTACCAAGAGACCCAGTACTTC.

This chain connects TRBV10-3 to TRBJ1-2; D unclear. The germline V gene has CDR1 ENHRY and CDR2 SYGVKD. This CDR3 is built from 14 residues. V was shortened by 3 bases and J by 3 bases, with 11 bases between the two germline ends. CDR3 loop: CAISEGVWHYGYTF. DNA for the CDR3: TGTGCCATCAGTGAAGGAGTTTGGCACTATGGCTACACCTTC.

This clonotype was seen only a few times. The chain has TRBV12-3 or TRBV12-4 and TRBJ2-7, with D unresolved. The V and J ends lost 1 base and 3 bases respectively, with 4 bases between them. The CDR3 has 12 amino acids. The CDR3 DNA reads as TGTGCCAGCAGTTTAGACAGCTACGAGCAGTACTTC. This translates into CASSLDSYEQYF.

This chain connects TRBV5-4 to TRBJ1-6; 8 bases fit TRBD1. With V trimmed by 6 bases and J by 5 bases, 7 bases remained unmatched. This CDR3 is 15 amino acids long. Germline V gene lookup returns CDR1 SGHNT and CDR2 YYREEE (reference sequence). CDR3 amino acids: CASTPPTGDNSPLHF. In DNA, the CDR3 is TGTGCCAGCACCCCGCCGACAGGGGATAATTCACCCCTCCACTTT.

This clonotype appeared a single time. This chain connects TRBV24-1 to TRBJ2-2; no reliable D call. This CDR3 has 15 amino acids. CDR1 is KGHDR, CDR2 SFDVKD, per germline. The V gene lost 7 bases and the J gene lost 3 bases, with 14 bases spanning the gap. The CDR3 loop reads CATSAARFDTGELFF. The CDR3 DNA sequence: TGTGCCACCAGCGCGGCCAGGTTCGACACCGGGGAGCTGTTTTTT.

This rearrangement joins TRBV7-9 to TRBJ2-5; TRBD1 or TRBD2 may be the D gene (5 bases each). CDR1 is SEHNR, CDR2 FQNEAQ, per germline (reference sequence). V was clipped by 4 bases and J by 5 bases, with 8 bases between them. The CDR3 runs to 12 residues. Here the CDR3 reads CASSWDGETQYF. Here the CDR3 DNA reads TGTGCCAGCAGCTGGGACGGGGAGACCCAGTACTTC.

This clonotype occurred once. The rearrangement joins TRBV20-1 to TRBJ1-5; no clear D. Germline CDR1 is DFQATT and CDR2 is SNEGSKA (reference sequence). The CDR3 is made up of 11 amino acids. With 3 bases removed from V and 11 bases from J, the gap between germline ends came to 11 bases. The CDR3 DNA reads as TGCAGTGCTAGCGAGGGAGTGGCCCAGCATTTT. Protein sequence: CSASEGVAQHF.

V gene TRBV6-5 combines with J gene TRBJ2-7; D not certain. Germline V gives CDR1 MNHEY, CDR2 SVGAGI. Trimming pared 0 bases from V and 3 bases from J, leaving 6 bases between. The CDR3 totals 13 residues. CDR3 sequence: CASSYSVSYEQYF. The CDR3, as DNA: TGTGCCAGCAGTTACTCTGTCAGCTACGAGCAGTACTTC.

This sequence joins TRBV3-1 and TRBJ1-1; no reliable D call. CDR3 length: 14 amino acids. The ends were cut back, 4 bases at V and 3 bases at J, with 12 bases in the middle. Germline CDR1 is LGHDT and CDR2 is YNNKEL (reference sequence). CDR3 in amino acids: CASSRRRDDTEAFF. CDR3 DNA: TGTGCCAGCAGCCGCCGGCGGGATGACACTGAAGCTTTCTTT.

This sequence joins TRBV29-1 and TRBJ2-1; D might be TRBD2 (6 bases). The CDR3 has 14 amino acids. Germline V CDR1 and CDR2: SQVTM, ANQGSEA. V lost 3 bases, J lost 3 bases, and 12 bases lay in between. The DNA for the CDR3 is TGCAGCGTTGATTGGGGGGTAGACTACAATGAGCAGTTCTTC. Its translation: CSVDWGVDYNEQFF.

This clonotype was counted only a few times. The CDR3 spells CASSLAGGSTDTQYF. The CDR3 region has the DNA TGTGCCAGCAGCTTGGCCGGGGGATCCACAGATACGCAGTATTTT. V gene TRBV5-6 combines with J gene TRBJ2-3; weak D call: TRBD2 (6 bases). Trimming left V 0 bases short and J 2 bases short, with 10 bases between. The germline V gene has CDR1 SGHDT and CDR2 YYEEEE. The CDR3 consists of 15 residues.

The chain employs TRBV7-3 and TRBJ2-3; 10 nucleotides line up with TRBD2. The length of the CDR3 is 15 residues. J gave up 8 bases and V 5 bases, and 10 bases lay outside the gene matches. Germline V gives CDR1 SGHTA, CDR2 FQGTGA. The chain's CDR3 is CASSDPSGRAGTQYF. CDR3 sequence (DNA): TGTGCCAGCAGCGACCCTAGCGGGAGAGCCGGTACGCAGTATTTT.

This rearrangement joins TRBV15 to TRBJ2-3; 8 bases match TRBD2. The length of the CDR3 is 14 residues. J gave up 4 bases and V 1 base, and 1 base lay outside the gene matches. Germline CDR1 reads LNHNV; CDR2 reads YYDKDF (reference sequence). The CDR3 protein is CATSRAGGPDTQYF. The CDR3 coding sequence is TGTGCCACCAGCAGAGCGGGGGGGCCAGATACGCAGTATTTT.

V gene TRBV7-6 combines with J gene TRBJ2-7; D gene ambiguous. Between the trimmed V and J ends, which lost 5 bases and 0 bases, there was a span of 11 bases. In germline, CDR1 is SGHVS, CDR2 FNYEAQ. This CDR3 has 14 residues. Written as DNA, the CDR3 is TGTGCCAGCAGCCCCAGTCAGTCCTCCTACGAGCAGTACTTC. Encoded protein: CASSPSQSSYEQYF. The variable domain in full, completed from reference TRBV7-6 and TRBJ2-7, reads GAGVSQSPRYKVTKRGQDVALRCDPISGHVSLYWYRQALGQGPEFLTYFNYEAQQDKSGLPNDRFSAERPEGSISTLTIQRTEQRDSAMYRCASSPSQSSYEQYFGPGTRLTVT.

The rearrangement joins TRBV5-1 to TRBJ2-2; D possibly corresponds to TRBD2 (6 bases). The CDR3 sequence is 17 residues long. CDR1 SGHRS and CDR2 YFSETQ come from the germline V gene. V dropped 0 bases and J dropped 2 bases, with 14 bases sitting between them. The CDR3 nucleotides are TGCGCCAGCAGCTTGGGCCACCGGGACTCCAACACCGGGGAGCTGTTTTTT. Amino acid sequence: CASSLGHRDSNTGELFF.

The rearrangement joins TRBV29-1 to TRBJ1-1; D uncertain. V lost 5 bases and J lost 6, with 13 bases in between. Germline V gene data show CDR1 as SQVTM and CDR2 as ANQGSEA. CDR3 length: 12 amino acids. CDR3 DNA sequence: TGCAGCGTTCCCGGGAATCTAGCTGAAGCTTTCTTT. This sequence encodes CSVPGNLAEAFF.

V usage is TRBV23-1 and J usage is TRBJ2-1; D possibly corresponds to TRBD1 (6 bases). TRBV23-1 is labeled an ORF, and its function is uncertain. Trimming took 5 bases from V and 7 from J, leaving 18 bases between them. This CDR3 has 15 amino acids. CDR3 bases: TGCGCCAGCAGTATAGCCCGACAGGTCCATAATGAGCAGTTCTTC. It specifies CASSIARQVHNEQFF.

The chain recombines TRBV5-1 with TRBJ2-7; D unresolved. The V gene lost 4 bases and the J gene lost 2 bases, with 13 bases spanning the gap. This CDR3 comprises 14 residues. Germline V CDR1 and CDR2: SGHRS, YFSETQ. This CDR3 reads CASSDRPGAYEQYF. The CDR3 nucleotides are TGCGCCAGCAGCGATAGGCCTGGGGCCTACGAGCAGTACTTC.

The V call is TRBV11-2, the J call TRBJ1-1, with unresolved D. Per germline, CDR1 SGHAT and CDR2 FQNNGV. Trimming shortened V by 5 bases and J by 8 bases, and 12 bases separated the two germline ends. This CDR3 is built from 12 residues. As DNA, the CDR3 is TGTGCCAGCAGCCCTTGGGGAGACGAAGCTTTCTTT. This encodes CASSPWGDEAFF.

CDR3 sequence (DNA): TGTGCCAGCAGCCGGATACAGGATGAAAAACTGTTTTTT. It specifies CASSRIQDEKLFF. V and J are TRBV3-1 and TRBJ1-4; maybe TRBD1 (5 bases). The CDR3 covers 13 residues. Trimming left V 4 bases short and J 6 bases short, with 9 bases between. Germline CDR1 and CDR2: LGHDT and YNNKEL (reference sequence).

The gene calls are TRBV12-3 or TRBV12-4 and TRBJ2-5, with D maybe TRBD2 (5 bases). The ends were cut back, 6 bases at V and 2 bases at J, with 10 bases in the middle. The CDR3 extends over 13 amino acids. The CDR3 protein is CASRAREQETQYF. For the CDR3, the DNA is TGTGCCAGCAGGGCCCGGGAACAAGAGACCCAGTACTTC.

This chain connects TRBV20-1 to TRBJ2-1; TRBD2 matches 11 bases. The V gene end was trimmed by 0 bases and the J gene end by 9 bases; junction bases not matched to a gene: 7. The CDR3 is 15 amino acids. Germline-derived CDR1 and CDR2 are DFQATT and SNEGSKA (reference sequence). The CDR3, as DNA: TGCAGTGCTAGAGATAGCGGGAGGGCCCTCTTTGAGCAGTTCTTC. This codes for CSARDSGRALFEQFF.

The V and J genes are TRBV7-9 and TRBJ2-1, with TRBD2 identical over 13 bases. The CDR3 is made up of 19 amino acids. The V and J ends lost 6 bases and 4 bases, in that order; junction bases with no gene match: 15. The germline CDR1 and CDR2 sequences are SEHNR and FQNEAQ (reference sequence). In nucleotides, the CDR3 is TGTGCCAGCAGTCACAGGACTAGCGGGAGCCTTTGGGAGTACAATGAGCAGTTCTTC. It specifies CASSHRTSGSLWEYNEQFF.

The V and J genes are TRBV28 and TRBJ1-5, with D hard to call. V lost 6 bases, J lost 3 bases, and 9 bases lay in between. The CDR3 extends over 13 amino acids. CDR1 and CDR2 (germline): MDHEN, SYDVKM. CDR3 coding DNA: TGTGCCAGCAGCAGACCGCCCAATCAGCCCCAGCATTTT. Amino acid sequence: CASSRPPNQPQHF.

This clonotype has a handful of counts. The CDR3 DNA sequence: TGTGCCAGTAGTCCAAGGACTAGCGGGAGTGAGACCCAGTACTTC. Its protein product is CASSPRTSGSETQYF. The gene calls are TRBV19 and TRBJ2-5; 13 bases match TRBD2. The CDR3 sequence is 15 residues long. Germline values: CDR1 LNHDA, CDR2 SQIVND (reference sequence). The V gene end was trimmed by 5 bases and the J gene end by 5 bases; junction bases not matched to a gene: 5. Full variable domain (remainder filled in from reference TRBV19 and TRBJ2-5): DGGITQSPKYLFRKEGQNVTLSCEQNLNHDAMYWYRQDPGQGLRLIYYSQIVNDFQKGDIAEGYSVSREKKESFPLTVTSAQKNPTAFYLCASSPRTSGSETQYFGPGTRLLVL.

The chain joins TRBV5-1 to TRBJ2-7, with 7 bases aligning to TRBD2. Germline V gives CDR1 SGHRS, CDR2 YFSETQ. The J segment lost 0 bases and the V segment lost 0 bases, leaving 0 bases of the junction unmatched. This CDR3 has 14 residues. The CDR3 sequence: CASSLGEGSYEQYF. The CDR3 DNA reads as TGCGCCAGCAGCTTGGGGGAGGGCTCCTACGAGCAGTACTTC.

J is TRBJ2-1 and V is TRBV15; a weak D match, TRBD2 (5 bases). From germline, CDR1 is LNHNV and CDR2 YYDKDF (reference sequence). Trimming shortened V by 5 bases and J by 7 bases, and 18 bases separated the two germline ends. The CDR3 has 15 residues. CDR3 residues: CATSSSLASVNEQFF. The CDR3, as DNA: TGTGCCACCAGCTCTAGTCTAGCATCCGTGAATGAGCAGTTCTTC. The full variable domain, its missing parts supplied by reference TRBV15 and TRBJ2-1, is DAMVIQNPRYQVTQFGKPVTLSCSQTLNHNVMYWYQQKSSQAPKLLFHYYDKDFNNEADTPDNFQSRRPNTSFCFLDIRSPGLGDTAMYLCATSSSLASVNEQFFGPGTRLTVL.

The chain carries TRBV29-1 and TRBJ2-5; D unclear. V dropped 3 bases and J dropped 5 bases, with 16 bases sitting between them. Per germline, CDR1 SQVTM and CDR2 ANQGSEA. The CDR3 covers 14 residues. CDR3 DNA sequence: TGCAGCGTTGATGGTATCCCCTTGAGGGAGACCCAGTACTTC. It specifies CSVDGIPLRETQYF. Combining the CDR3 with reference TRBV29-1 and TRBJ2-5 gives the whole variable domain SAVISQKPSRDICQRGTSLTIQCQVDSQVTMMFWYRQQPGQSLTLIATANQGSEATYESGFVIDKFPISRPNLTFSTLTVSNMSPEDSSIYLCSVDGIPLRETQYFGPGTRLLVL.

The V and J genes are TRBV29-1 and TRBJ2-1; the D is unclear. The CDR3 is 15 amino acids. V was clipped by 5 bases and J by 2 bases, with 16 bases between them. The germline CDR1 and CDR2 sequences are SQVTM and ANQGSEA. The CDR3 nucleotides are TGCAGCGTTTATCAAGGGCATGGTCCCTACAATGAGCAGTTCTTC. Translating gives CSVYQGHGPYNEQFF.

V usage is TRBV20-1 and J usage is TRBJ2-5; 10 bases agree with TRBD2. Germline trimming cut 0 bases from V and 5 bases from J; bases unmatched to any gene: 15. Germline CDR1 DFQATT, CDR2 SNEGSKA (reference sequence). This CDR3 comprises 18 residues. CDR3: CSARDSGLASHRGETQYF. The DNA of the CDR3 is TGCAGTGCTAGAGATTCGGGACTAGCGAGCCATCGGGGGGAGACCCAGTACTTC.

The CDR3 loop reads CASSMDSTEQFF. The CDR3, as DNA: TGTGCCAGCAGTATGGACTCTACAGAGCAGTTCTTC. V gene TRBV2 combines with J gene TRBJ2-1, with D perhaps TRBD2 (5 bases). Trimming left V 5 bases short and J 10 bases short, with 12 bases between. The CDR3 runs to 12 residues. CDR1 is SNHLY and CDR2 is FYNNEI in the germline V gene. The full variable domain, its missing parts supplied by reference TRBV2 and TRBJ2-1, is EPEVTQTPSHQVTQMGQEVILRCVPISNHLYFYWYRQILGQKVEFLVSFYNNEISEKSEIFDDQFSVERPDGSNFTLKIRSTKLEDSAMYFCASSMDSTEQFFGPGTRLTVL.

This clonotype was seen a single time. The chain is built from TRBV4-1 and TRBJ2-1; possible D gene TRBD2, 6 bases. Trimming took off 0 bases at V and 8 bases at J, with 14 bases between the two ends. Germline V gene sequence: CDR1 MGHRA, CDR2 YSYEKL. The CDR3 is 15 residues long. CDR3 sequence (DNA): TGCGCCAGCAGCCAAGATCAGATCGGGGGAGATGAGCAGTTCTTC. This sequence encodes CASSQDQIGGDEQFF.